This T cell receptor (beta chain) was identified in a study of blood T cell repertoires in COVID-19. On the study more broadly: Italy, Spain and the United States were the sources of the convalescent and acute COVID-19 samples. Sample material is recorded as cDNA or gDNA derived from T cells, B-cell-depleted T cells, or PBMCs.

Clones were sequenced by immunoSEQ multiplex PCR, and TCRdb holds only the in-frame ones, with some missing. This table holds around 21,000 clones, approximately 81% found once. This CDR3 region has 14 residues. Germline-derived CDR1 and CDR2 are MNHEY and SVGEGT. The V gene lost 4 bases and the J gene lost 0 bases, with 7 bases spanning the gap. The clonotype comes from a man in his forties with acute or convalescent COVID-19. Sequenced: peripheral blood. This chain uses TRBV6-2 or TRBV6-3 with TRBJ2-1, with D unclear. The CDR3 DNA sequence: TGTGCCAGCAGTTTCCATAGCTCCTACAATGAGCAGTTCTTC. This sequence encodes CASSFHSSYNEQFF.